Listed here is a single T cell receptor (beta chain). With a J-beta primer mix and a sample-barcoded 5' primer, a second PCR ran about 7 to 12 cycles. TCRdb reprocessed the 5' RACE reads with MiXCR, giving one entry per CDR3 protein. The sample comprises 1,100,000 or so distinct CDR3 sequences, 40% to 50% of which are singletons, and around 18% rests with the top ten. The CDR3 is made up of 14 amino acids. Germline CDR1 and CDR2: DFQATT and SNEGSKA (reference sequence). V lost 4 bases and J lost 2, with 12 bases in between. The source of the sample is a study of blood T cells in healthy people across ages.

The specimen sequenced was blood. The sequence came from a woman aged 55 to 70 in good health. V is TRBV20-1 and J is TRBJ1-5, with D perhaps TRBD1 (5 bases). In nucleotides, the CDR3 is TGCAGTGCTAATCAGGGAGGAGGCAATCAGCCCCAGCATTTT. Residues: CSANQGGGNQPQHF.